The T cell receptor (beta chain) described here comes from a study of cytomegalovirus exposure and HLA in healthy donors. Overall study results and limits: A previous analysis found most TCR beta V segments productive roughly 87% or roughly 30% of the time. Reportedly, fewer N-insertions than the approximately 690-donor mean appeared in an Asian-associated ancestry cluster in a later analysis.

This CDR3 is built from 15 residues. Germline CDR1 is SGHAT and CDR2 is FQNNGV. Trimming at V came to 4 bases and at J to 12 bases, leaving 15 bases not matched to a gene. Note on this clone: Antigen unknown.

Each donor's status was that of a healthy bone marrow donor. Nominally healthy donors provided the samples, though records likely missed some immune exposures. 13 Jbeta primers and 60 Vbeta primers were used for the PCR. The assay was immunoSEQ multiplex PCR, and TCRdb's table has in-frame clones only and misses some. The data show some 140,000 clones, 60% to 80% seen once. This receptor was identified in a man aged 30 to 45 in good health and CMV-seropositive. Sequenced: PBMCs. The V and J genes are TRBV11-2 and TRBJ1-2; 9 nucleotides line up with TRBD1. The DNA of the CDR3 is TGTGCCAGCAGCTCCTCCGGGACAGGGCGCCGGAGAGACACCTTC. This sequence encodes CASSSSGTGRRRDTF.